This TCR beta chain was profiled in a study of T-cell reconstitution after alpha-beta-depleted transplantation in children. Trimming took 7 bases from V and 5 from J, leaving 29 bases between them. Germline V lookup: CDR1 SGHVS, CDR2 FQNEAQ. The CDR3 covers 18 residues. The TCRbeta library was prepared with unique molecular identifiers. TCRdb redid the calling of the PCR reads with MiXCR, one entry per CDR3 protein. The sample holds around 680,000 distinct CDR3 sequences, 16% seen once. The chain employs TRBV7-8 and TRBJ2-5; D is perhaps TRBD2 (6 bases). The material was PBMCs from the stem cell graft donor, obtained from the stem cell graft. The clonotype was recovered from a human donor who donated a stem cell graft to a child with acute myeloid leukemia. CDR3 sequence reads: CASNQLGGPVSVVETQYF. CDR3 in DNA: TGTGCCAGCAACCAATTAGGAGGGCCCGTTTCCGTTGTGGAGACCCAGTACTTC.